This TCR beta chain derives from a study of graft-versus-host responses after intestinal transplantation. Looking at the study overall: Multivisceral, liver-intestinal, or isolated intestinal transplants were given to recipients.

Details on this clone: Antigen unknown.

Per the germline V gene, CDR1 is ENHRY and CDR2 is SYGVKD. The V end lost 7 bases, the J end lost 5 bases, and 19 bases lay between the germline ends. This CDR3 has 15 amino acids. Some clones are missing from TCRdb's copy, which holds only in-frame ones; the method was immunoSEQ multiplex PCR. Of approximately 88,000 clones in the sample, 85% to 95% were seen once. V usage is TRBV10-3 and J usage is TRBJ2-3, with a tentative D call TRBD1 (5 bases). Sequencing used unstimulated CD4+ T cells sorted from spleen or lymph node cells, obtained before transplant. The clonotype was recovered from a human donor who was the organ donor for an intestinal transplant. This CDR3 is CAINWGGIAGDTQYF. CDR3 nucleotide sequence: TGTGCCATCAATTGGGGCGGCATTGCTGGAGATACGCAGTATTTT.